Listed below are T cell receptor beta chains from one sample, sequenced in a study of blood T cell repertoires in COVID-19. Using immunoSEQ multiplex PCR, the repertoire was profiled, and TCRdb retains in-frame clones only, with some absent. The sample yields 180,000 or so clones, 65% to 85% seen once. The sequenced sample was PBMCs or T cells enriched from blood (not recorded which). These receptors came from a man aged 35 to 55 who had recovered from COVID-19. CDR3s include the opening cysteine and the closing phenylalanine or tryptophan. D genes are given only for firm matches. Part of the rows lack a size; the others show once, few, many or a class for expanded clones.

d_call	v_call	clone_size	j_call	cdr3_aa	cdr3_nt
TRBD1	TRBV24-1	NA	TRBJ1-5	CATSPTGSQPQHF	TGTGCCACCAGCCCGACAGGGAGTCAGCCCCAGCATTTT
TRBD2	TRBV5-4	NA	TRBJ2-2	CASSFLGLAVRTAGELFF	TGTGCCAGCAGCTTCTTGGGACTAGCGGTCCGGACGGCGGGGGAGCTGTTTTTT
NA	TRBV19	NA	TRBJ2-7	CASSIEGEGGKQYF	TGTGCCAGTAGTATCGAGGGCGAGGGTGGGAAGCAGTACTTC
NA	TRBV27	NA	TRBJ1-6	CASSFRRSSSYNSPLHF	TGTGCCAGCAGTTTTAGGCGGTCGAGCTCCTATAATTCACCCCTCCACTTT
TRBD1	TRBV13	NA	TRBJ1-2	CASSFWFRDRLTNYGYTF	TGTGCCAGCAGCTTCTGGTTCCGGGACAGGCTAACTAACTATGGCTACACCTTC
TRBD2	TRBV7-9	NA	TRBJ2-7	CTSRPGTSRTYEQYF	TGTACCAGCAGACCCGGGACTAGCCGCACCTACGAGCAGTACTTC
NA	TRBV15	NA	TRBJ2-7	CATSRDYQEAYEQYF	TGTGCCACCAGCAGAGACTATCAGGAAGCCTACGAGCAGTACTTC
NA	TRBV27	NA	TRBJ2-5	CASKTGETQYF	TGTGCCAGCAAGACGGGAGAGACCCAGTACTTC
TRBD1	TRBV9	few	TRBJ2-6	CASSGQGASGANVLTF	TGTGCCAGCAGCGGACAGGGGGCCTCTGGGGCCAACGTCCTGACTTTC
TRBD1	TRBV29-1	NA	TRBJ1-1	CSAQQQGGHTEAFF	TGCAGCGCGCAACAACAGGGGGGGCACACTGAAGCTTTCTTT
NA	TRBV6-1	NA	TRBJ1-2	CASSERQNYGYTF	TGTGCCAGCAGTGAAAGACAGAACTATGGCTACACCTTC
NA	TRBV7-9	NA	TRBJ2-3	CASSFGAETDTQYF	TGTGCCAGCAGTTTTGGGGCGGAAACAGATACGCAGTATTTT
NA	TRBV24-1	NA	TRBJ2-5	CATGVSGKEDQYF	TGTGCCACCGGTGTGTCAGGGAAAGAAGACCAGTACTTC
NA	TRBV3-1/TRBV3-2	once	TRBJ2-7	CASSQGPYEQYF	TGTGCCAGCAGCCAAGGGCCCTACGAGCAGTACTTC
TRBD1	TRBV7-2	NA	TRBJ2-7	CASSLAWDSYEQYF	TGTGCCAGCAGCTTAGCCTGGGACAGCTACGAGCAGTACTTC
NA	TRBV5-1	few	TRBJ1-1	CASSLDRVATEAFF	TGCGCCAGCAGCTTGGACAGGGTCGCCACTGAAGCTTTCTTT
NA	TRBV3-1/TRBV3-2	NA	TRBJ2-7	CASSQTLLSYEQYF	TGTGCCAGCAGCCAGACTCTATTGTCCTACGAGCAGTACTTC
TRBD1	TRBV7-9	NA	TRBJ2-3	CASSHRGRGGTDTQYF	TGTGCCAGCAGCCACAGGGGGCGAGGAGGCACAGATACGCAGTATTTT
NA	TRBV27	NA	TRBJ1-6	CASSARQTWDSPLHF	TGTGCCAGCAGTGCCAGACAAACCTGGGATTCACCCCTCCACTTT
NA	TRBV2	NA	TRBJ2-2	CASSEHGKGATGELFF	TGTGCCAGCAGTGAACACGGGAAGGGAGCCACCGGGGAGCTGTTTTTT
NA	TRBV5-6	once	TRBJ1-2	CASSLVEFGGYGYTF	TGTGCCAGCAGCTTGGTAGAGTTCGGCGGCTATGGCTACACCTTC
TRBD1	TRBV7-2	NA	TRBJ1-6	CASSFKTGSQHSPLHF	TGTGCCAGCAGCTTCAAGACAGGGTCACAGCATTCACCCCTCCACTTT
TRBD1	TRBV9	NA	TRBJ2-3	CASSVAPRRGLTDTQYF	TGTGCCAGCAGCGTAGCTCCCCGCAGGGGGCTAACAGATACGCAGTATTTT
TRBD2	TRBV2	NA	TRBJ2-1	CASSGVGLALNEQFF	TGTGCCAGCAGTGGGGTGGGACTAGCCCTCAATGAGCAGTTCTTC
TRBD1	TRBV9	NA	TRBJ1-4	CASSATGGSEKLFF	TGTGCCAGCAGCGCCACAGGGGGTAGTGAAAAACTGTTTTTT
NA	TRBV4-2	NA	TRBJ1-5	CATSVGQGANQPQHF	TGTGCCACCTCTGTAGGGCAGGGCGCCAATCAGCCCCAGCATTTT
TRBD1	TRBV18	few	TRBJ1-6	CASSQGTAHSPLHF	TGTGCCAGCTCACAAGGGACAGCCCATTCACCCCTCCACTTT
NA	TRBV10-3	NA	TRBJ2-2	CAITETGELFF	TGTGCCATCACCGAGACCGGGGAGCTGTTTTTT
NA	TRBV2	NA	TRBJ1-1	CASTLGGNTEAFF	TGTGCCAGCACCCTGGGGGGGAACACTGAAGCTTTCTTT
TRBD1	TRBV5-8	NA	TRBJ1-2	CASSLRQGASFGYGYTF	TGTGCCAGCAGCTTGAGGCAGGGGGCGAGTTTTGGCTATGGCTACACCTTC
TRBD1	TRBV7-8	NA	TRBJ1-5	CASSQDRGFNQPQHF	TGTGCCAGCAGCCAGGACAGGGGATTTAACCAGCCCCAGCATTTT
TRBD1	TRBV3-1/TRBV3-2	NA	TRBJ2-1	CASTMQGASYNEQFF	TGTGCCAGCACCATGCAGGGGGCCTCCTACAATGAGCAGTTCTTC
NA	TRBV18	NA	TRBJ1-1	CASSRRGVGTEAFF	TGTGCCAGCTCACGACGGGGAGTTGGCACTGAAGCTTTCTTT
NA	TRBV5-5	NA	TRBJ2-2	CASSLVSGGLPPGELFF	TGTGCCAGCAGCTTGGTATCGGGGGGCCTCCCCCCGGGGGAGCTGTTTTTT
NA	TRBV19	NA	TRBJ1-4	CASSTLSGVPNEKLFF	TGTGCCAGTAGTACGCTCAGCGGGGTCCCCAATGAAAAACTGTTTTTT
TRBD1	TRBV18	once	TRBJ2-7	CASSPGQASLYEQYF	TGTGCCAGCTCTCCCGGACAGGCCTCTCTTTACGAGCAGTACTTC
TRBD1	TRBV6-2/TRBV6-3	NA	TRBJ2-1	CASSYLRTGEYGNEQFF	TGTGCCAGCAGTTACCTAAGGACAGGGGAGTATGGCAATGAGCAGTTCTTC
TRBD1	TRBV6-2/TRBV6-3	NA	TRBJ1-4	CASSEVRGKEKLFF	TGTGCCAGCAGTGAGGTCAGGGGGAAAGAAAAACTGTTTTTT
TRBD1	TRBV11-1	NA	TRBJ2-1	CASRRRDRGRGDEQFF	TGTGCCAGCAGACGCCGGGACAGGGGGCGCGGAGATGAGCAGTTCTTC
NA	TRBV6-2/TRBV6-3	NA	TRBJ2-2	CASSLPGHENTGELFF	TGTGCCAGCAGCCTCCCGGGACATGAGAACACCGGGGAGCTGTTTTTT